The 22 T cell receptor beta chains below all came from one sample that was sequenced in a study of blood T cell repertoires in COVID-19. The table came from immunoSEQ multiplex PCR; TCRdb's copy has only in-frame clones and leaves some out. The table has under 300,000 clones, roughly 80% seen once; the top ten hold 4%. Sequencing input: peripheral blood. These receptors all come from a woman in her thirties or forties with active or convalescent COVID-19.

The rearrangement links TRBV11-2 to TRBJ2-1; 8 nucleotides align to TRBD2. The CDR3 extends over 15 amino acids. Germline V CDR1 and CDR2: SGHAT, FQNNGV. V dropped 1 base and J dropped 5; count of bases not matched to a gene: 4. The CDR3 nucleotides read TGTGCCAGCAGCTTAGGTCGGGGGGGCCACAATGAGCAGTTCTTC. Amino acid sequence: CASSLGRGGHNEQFF.

Only one count was recorded for this clone. This chain joins TRBV2 and TRBJ2-7, with a possible D match to TRBD1 (5 bases). Trimming removed 11 bases at V and 3 bases at J, with 11 bases between. Germline V gives CDR1 SNHLY, CDR2 FYNNEI. This CDR3 has 11 residues. CDR3 amino acids: CASRQGYEQYF. CDR3 bases: TGTGCCTCCAGGCAGGGCTACGAGCAGTACTTC. The full variable domain, with the rest looked up from reference TRBV2 and TRBJ2-7, is EPEVTQTPSHQVTQMGQEVILRCVPISNHLYFYWYRQILGQKVEFLVSFYNNEISEKSEIFDDQFSVERPDGSNFTLKIRSTKLEDSAMYFCASRQGYEQYFGPGTRLTVT.

This clone was detected only once. The chain employs TRBV7-3 and TRBJ1-6, with D perhaps TRBD1 (5 bases). With 3 bases removed from V and 6 bases from J, the gap between germline ends came to 9 bases. The CDR3 totals 14 residues. The germline V gene has CDR1 SGHTA and CDR2 FQGTGA. CDR3: CASSLGLVNSPLHF. CDR3 DNA: TGTGCCAGCAGCTTGGGGCTCGTTAATTCACCCCTCCACTTT.

The CDR3 DNA follows: TGTGCCAGCAGTTTACAGGACAGAATTCACTATGGCTACACCTTC. It is translated as CASSLQDRIHYGYTF. This rearrangement joins TRBV28 to TRBJ1-2, with D possibly being TRBD1 (6 bases). From germline, CDR1 is MDHEN and CDR2 SYDVKM. The CDR3 length is 15 residues. The V gene lost 2 bases and the J gene lost 3 bases, with 13 bases spanning the gap.

The chain uses TRBV27 and TRBJ2-2, with 8 bases lining up with TRBD2. The CDR3 has 14 residues. The germline V gene encodes CDR1 MNHEY and CDR2 SMNVEV (reference sequence). With 10 bases clipped from V and 5 bases from J, the junction kept 9 bases outside the gene matches. The CDR3 here is CATSGGRVTGELFF. The CDR3 coding sequence is TGTGCCACGTCGGGGGGGCGGGTAACCGGGGAGCTGTTTTTT.

V is TRBV5-1 and J is TRBJ2-2, with TRBD1 matching over 9 bases. CDR3 length: 14 amino acids. Looked up from germline, CDR1 is SGHRS and CDR2 is YFSETQ. Unmatched junction bases numbered 5, after V lost 2 bases and J lost 9 bases. Here the CDR3 reads CASSFTGGERELFF. The CDR3 bases are TGCGCCAGCAGCTTTACAGGGGGCGAAAGGGAGCTGTTTTTT.

The chain has TRBV12-3 or TRBV12-4 and TRBJ1-2; maybe TRBD1 (6 bases). The V gene lost 3 bases and the J gene lost 7 bases, with 12 bases spanning the gap. This CDR3 has 13 residues. In DNA, the CDR3 is TGTGCCAGCAGTTTTCAGGGGCCAGGTGGCTACACCTTC. It yields the protein CASSFQGPGGYTF.

This sequence joins TRBV11-2 and TRBJ1-2, with D unresolved. CDR3 size: 14 residues. Trimming cost V 5 bases and J 8 bases, with 18 bases left between them. Germline V lookup: CDR1 SGHAT, CDR2 FQNNGV. The CDR3 loop is CASSPTRRRFGYTF. The CDR3 DNA sequence: TGTGCCAGCAGCCCGACTCGTCGGAGATTCGGCTACACCTTC.

The rearrangement uses TRBV28 and TRBJ1-2; weak D call: TRBD1 (5 bases). The germline V gene has CDR1 MDHEN and CDR2 SYDVKM. The CDR3 runs 15 residues. The V gene lost 10 bases and the J gene lost 1 base, with 19 bases spanning the gap. The CDR3 spells CATYGGEVDNYGYTF. CDR3 DNA: TGTGCCACATACGGGGGGGAGGTGGATAACTATGGCTACACCTTC.

J is TRBJ2-3 and V is TRBV2; D might be TRBD2 (5 bases). This CDR3 has 14 residues. CDR1 and CDR2 (germline): SNHLY, FYNNEI. Trimming left V 6 bases short and J 4 bases short, with 14 bases between. The CDR3 protein is CASSRGRRPDTQYF. DNA of the CDR3: TGTGCCAGCAGCCGGGGTCGTCGCCCAGATACGCAGTATTTT.

The chain combines TRBV24-1 with TRBJ2-5; D remains unclear. The V end lost 1 base, the J end lost 1 base, and 9 bases lay between the germline ends. From germline, CDR1 is KGHDR and CDR2 SFDVKD. The CDR3 totals 15 residues. The chain's CDR3 is CATSDLLGSQETQYF. The CDR3 nucleotides read TGTGCCACCAGTGATTTACTGGGCAGCCAAGAGACCCAGTACTTC.

This chain uses TRBV19 with TRBJ1-2; TRBD1 might be the D (6 bases). The ends were cut back, 7 bases at V and 2 bases at J, with 8 bases in the middle. CDR1 LNHDA and CDR2 SQIVND come from the germline V gene (reference sequence). CDR3 length: 12 residues. The CDR3 DNA reads TGTGCCAGTACAGGGACAAACTATGGCTACACCTTC. Its translation is CASTGTNYGYTF.

V is TRBV28 and J is TRBJ1-2; 7 bases map to TRBD1. Germline-derived CDR1 and CDR2 are MDHEN and SYDVKM. With V trimmed by 5 bases and J by 4 bases, 13 bases remained unmatched. The length of the CDR3 is 16 residues. CDR3 in DNA: TGTGCCAGCAGTGAATACAGGGGTGGCCTCGGCTATGGCTACACCTTC. It yields the protein CASSEYRGGLGYGYTF.

The gene calls are TRBV7-3 and TRBJ2-7; possible D gene TRBD2, 5 bases. The CDR3 has 14 residues. CDR1 is SGHTA and CDR2 is FQGTGA in the germline V gene. V was shortened by 2 bases and J by 6 bases, with 14 bases between the two germline ends. CDR3 in DNA: TGTGCCAGCAGCTTATCCGGGGTGGTCGGCGAGCAGTACTTC. It codes for CASSLSGVVGEQYF.

The chain employs TRBV14 and TRBJ1-4; maybe TRBD1 (5 bases). The CDR3 runs 17 residues. The germline CDR1 and CDR2 sequences are SGHDN and FVKESK. V lost 1 base and J 8 bases, leaving 20 bases between the germline ends. The chain's CDR3 is CASSQVDEGRAREKLFF. CDR3 DNA sequence: TGTGCCAGCAGCCAAGTAGATGAAGGCAGGGCACGAGAAAAACTGTTTTTT.

The V call is TRBV3-1 (or the pseudogene TRBV3-2), the J call TRBJ2-3; the D gene is possibly TRBD2 (6 bases). Trimming left V 4 bases short and J 8 bases short, with 10 bases between. The germline CDR1 and CDR2 sequences are LGHDT and YNNKEL (reference sequence). The CDR3 is made up of 12 amino acids. CDR3 region: CASSPMEGTQYF. The CDR3 nucleotides read TGTGCCAGCAGCCCCATGGAGGGTACGCAGTATTTT.

This chain connects TRBV28 to TRBJ1-6; 9 bases map to TRBD1. Germline lookup yields CDR1 MDHEN and CDR2 SYDVKM. This CDR3 spans 14 amino acids. J was trimmed by 10 bases and V by 10 bases; bases with no gene match: 11. DNA of the CDR3: TGTGCCACTCTGGCCGGGGACAGGGCCTCACCCCTCCACTTT. It translates to CATLAGDRASPLHF.

The rearrangement uses TRBV24-1 and TRBJ1-2; the match to TRBD1 covers 8 bases. Germline CDR1 and CDR2: KGHDR and SFDVKD. CDR3 length equals 16 residues. The V and J ends lost 3 bases and 3 bases, in that order; junction bases with no gene match: 8. Here the CDR3 reads CATSDTGQGTDYGYTF. The CDR3 DNA reads TGTGCCACCAGTGATACCGGACAGGGAACGGACTATGGCTACACCTTC.

The J gene is TRBJ1-2, the V gene TRBV5-1, with D possibly matching TRBD1 (6 bases). The ends were cut back, 3 bases at V and 3 bases at J, with 15 bases in the middle. This CDR3 spans 15 amino acids. In germline, CDR1 is SGHRS, CDR2 YFSETQ. CDR3: CASSSGAGDHYGYTF. The CDR3 DNA reads as TGCGCCAGCAGCTCTGGGGCAGGGGACCACTATGGCTACACCTTC. The full variable domain, rest sourced from reference TRBV5-1 and TRBJ1-2, is KAGVTQTPRYLIKTRGQQVTLSCSPISGHRSVSWYQQTPGQGLQFLFEYFSETQRNKGNFPGRFSGRQFSNSRSEMNVSTLELGDSALYLCASSSGAGDHYGYTFGSGTRLTVV.

In its sample, this clone was seen once. This chain links TRBV28 with TRBJ2-1; the D gene is possibly TRBD1 (5 bases). Trimming removed 7 bases at V and 7 bases at J, with 20 bases between. The CDR3 spans 15 residues. Looked up from germline, CDR1 is MDHEN and CDR2 is SYDVKM. The CDR3 coding sequence is TGTGCCAGCACCGCTTCTGGCAGGGTTGGGAATGAGCAGTTCTTC. This gives the protein CASTASGRVGNEQFF.

The chain joins TRBV28 to TRBJ1-5, with D perhaps matching TRBD1 (6 bases). CDR3 length equals 15 residues. The ends were cut back, 7 bases at V and 4 bases at J, with 17 bases in the middle. CDR1 and CDR2 from the germline V gene are MDHEN and SYDVKM. CDR3 DNA: TGTGCCAGCACCCCATTGGGGGCAGGTAATCAGCCCCAGCATTTT. Protein product: CASTPLGAGNQPQHF.

J is TRBJ2-3 and V is TRBV3-1 (or the pseudogene TRBV3-2); the D gene is possibly TRBD1 (5 bases). Germline V gene sequence: CDR1 LGHDT, CDR2 YNNKEL (reference sequence). V lost 1 base and J lost 2, with 10 bases in between. This CDR3 spans 15 amino acids. The CDR3 loop is CASSQAGADTDTQYF. In nucleotides, the CDR3 is TGTGCCAGCAGCCAAGCTGGGGCCGACACAGATACGCAGTATTTT.